What follows is one T cell receptor (beta chain) and its context. This clonotype was seen many times. The antigen this receptor binds is unknown. No qualities accompany the bases; no much larger clone lies one base away. TCR beta CDR3 regions were amplified from RNA transcripts. For the first round of RT-PCR on the TCR CDR3, the HTBI primer set was used together with the Qiagen OneStep RT-PCR kit. The libraries were constructed in a second round of multiplex PCR and then size-selected and purified. Paired-end sequencing of the libraries was performed with 100 bp reads on an Illumina HiSeq2000. The paper's processing steps were these. SOAPnuke was used to process the raw data, with reads discarded if the reads contained adapters or uncalled bases, had a mean Phred below 15, or lacked an exact constant-primer or identifier match. COPE v1.2.5 was used to merge high-quality paired reads, and clonotypes were defined as unique nucleotide sequences. MiTCR v1.1 was used to align the clonotypes against IMGT TRBV, TRBD and TRBJ reference segments. The analysis included only V-J combinations with a frequency above 0.0001, which together covered about 99% of the repertoires. The TCS score was defined as the ratio of F50 (clonal expansion) to E x V (chaos), calculated using BLOSUM62-based TCRdist between CDR3 peptides within each V-J. Welch's t-statistics and random forest reduced roughly 530 V-J features to roughly 13, which were used in a naive Bayes classifier (R e1071). Thyroid-blood repertoire similarity was quantified with the Morisita-Horn index. TCRdb redid the processing of the public reads, applying fastp at Q25 and MiXCR, and retained in-frame beta chains. Each record represents a unique CDR3 protein, reported with the most common genes and DNA among its rows. In this record, the V and J calls reflect TCRdb's handling and not the investigators' own analysis. The sample includes around 720,000 distinct CDR3 sequences, with around a third observed a single time. Roughly 30% of the sample belongs to the ten largest clones.

A patient counted as having stable Graves' hyperthyroidism if no progression to ophthalmopathy occurred over 18 months of follow-up. Hyperthyroidism patients were newly diagnosed, with disease duration under 2 months, and aged 18 to 65 years. Exclusion was applied to patients with uncontrolled infections, other autoimmune diseases, pregnancy or lactation. Diagnoses were established on the basis of clinical symptoms, serum thyroxine and TRAb, thyroid ultrasound, and orbital computed tomography. PBMCs were isolated from approximately 10 ml of fresh peripheral blood by Ficoll-Paque density gradient centrifugation. Trizol reagent was used to extract total RNA, and RNA quality was then checked on an Agilent 2100 Bioanalyzer. The data belong to a study of T cells in Graves' hyperthyroidism and ophthalmopathy (dated by TCRdb to between 2017 and 2020). In terms of the full investigation: Peripheral blood was sampled at the time of initial diagnosis, prior to any treatment. To identify distinguishing TCR V-J signatures, a discovery cohort of around 98 patients was used, comprising 43 with Graves' ophthalmopathy and roughly 60 with stable Graves' hyperthyroidism. Prospective prediction of ophthalmopathy was tested in an independent validation cohort of 18 to 20 hyperthyroidism patients and 17 patients who later progressed to ophthalmopathy. The 75 to 100 discovery patients were randomly split 7:3 into training and test sets. Thyroid tissue and blood T-cell repertoires from several Graves' hyperthyroidism patients were also compared in the study. After sampling, hyperthyroidism patients received methimazole starting at 30 mg daily, and ophthalmopathy patients received high-dose intravenous methylprednisolone. According to the paper, TCR Vbeta CDR3 sequencing was carried out on around 140 peripheral blood samples, which came from more than 40 ophthalmopathy, fewer than 80 hyperthyroidism and about 17 progressor patients.

V trim: 5 bases; J trim: 3 bases; unmatched bases: 10. The CDR3 has 15 amino acids, counting the end cysteine and phenylalanine. Left in the record is the CDR3 DNA by itself, 45 bases read in frame from the first base. The germline V gene (reference sequence) gives CDR1 as DFQATT and CDR2 as SNEGSKA. General conclusions and limits of the study: Ophthalmopathy was separated from stable hyperthyroidism by a 13 V-J signature model, with around 88% sensitivity and just over 81% specificity obtained in cross-validation and 80%/75% obtained in testing. Blood samples also contained most of the expanded thyroid clonotypes (frequency above 0.001), which suggests that blood repertoires may reflect thyroid immune responses. No statistical method was used to set the sample size in advance, and investigators knew the group allocation. In validation, the model predicted progression to ophthalmopathy with 55% to 71% sensitivity and approximately 72% specificity, a median of about six months before onset.

This TCR was recovered from a woman aged 35 to 49 with Graves' hyperthyroidism. Sequenced input: blood. The chain is assembled from TRBV20-1 and TRBJ2-5; TRBD1 aligns with 9 central bases. The DNA sequence is as follows: TGCAGTGCTGACCCCCGAGACAGGGGGGAAGAGACCCAGTACTTC. Translation gives CSADPRDRGEETQYF.